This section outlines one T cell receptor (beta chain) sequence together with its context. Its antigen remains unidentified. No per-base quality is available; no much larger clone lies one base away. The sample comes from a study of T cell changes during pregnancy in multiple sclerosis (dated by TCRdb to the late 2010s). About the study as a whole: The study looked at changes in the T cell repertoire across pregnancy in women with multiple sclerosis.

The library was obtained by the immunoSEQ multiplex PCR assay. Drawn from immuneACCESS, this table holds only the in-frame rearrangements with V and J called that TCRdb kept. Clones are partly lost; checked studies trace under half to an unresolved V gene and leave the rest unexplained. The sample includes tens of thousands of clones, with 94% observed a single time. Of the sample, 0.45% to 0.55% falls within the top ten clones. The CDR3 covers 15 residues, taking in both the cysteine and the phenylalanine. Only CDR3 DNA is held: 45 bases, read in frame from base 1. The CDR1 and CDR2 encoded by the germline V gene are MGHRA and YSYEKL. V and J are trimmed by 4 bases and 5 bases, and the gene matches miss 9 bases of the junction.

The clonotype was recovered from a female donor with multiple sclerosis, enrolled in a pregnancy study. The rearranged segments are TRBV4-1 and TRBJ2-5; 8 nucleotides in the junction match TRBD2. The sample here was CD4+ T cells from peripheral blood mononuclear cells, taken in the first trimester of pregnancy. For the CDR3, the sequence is CASSPYSSGLETQYF. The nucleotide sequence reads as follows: TGCGCCAGCAGCCCCTATTCTAGCGGGCTTGAGACCCAGTACTTC.